Sequencing of this T cell receptor (beta chain) was carried out in a study of blood T cell repertoires in COVID-19. Study at large: The analysed material was cDNA or gDNA that came from T cells, B-cell-depleted T cells, or PBMCs.

Original methodology: Amplifying reference gene primers gave estimates of nucleated cell counts. Only in-frame clones appear in the TCRdb table, and some are missing; sequencing was by immunoSEQ multiplex PCR. The V and J calls and clone size come from that table; D and trimming were worked out from the DNA. Here the sample spans a few hundred thousand clones, roughly 90% being singletons. Per germline, CDR1 SGHAT and CDR2 FQNNGV. The V segment lost 5 bases and the J segment 0 bases; nucleotides outside the gene matches: 6. The CDR3 spans 17 residues. The sequenced sample consisted of peripheral blood. The receptor's source is a man between 65 and 79 years old with acute or convalescent COVID-19. The chain has TRBV11-2 and TRBJ2-1; 11 bases map to TRBD2. The CDR3 sequence: CASSPRLAGNSYNEQFF. The CDR3 DNA follows: TGTGCCAGCAGCCCGCGACTAGCGGGGAACTCCTACAATGAGCAGTTCTTC.